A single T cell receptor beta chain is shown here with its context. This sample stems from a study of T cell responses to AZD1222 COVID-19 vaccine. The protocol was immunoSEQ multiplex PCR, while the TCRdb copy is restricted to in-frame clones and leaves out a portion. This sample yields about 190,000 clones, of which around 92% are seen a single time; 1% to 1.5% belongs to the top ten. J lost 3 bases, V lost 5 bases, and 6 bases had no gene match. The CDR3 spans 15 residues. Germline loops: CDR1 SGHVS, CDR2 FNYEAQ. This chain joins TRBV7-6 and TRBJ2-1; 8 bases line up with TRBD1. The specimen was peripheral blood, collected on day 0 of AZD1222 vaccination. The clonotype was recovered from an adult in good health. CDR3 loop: CASSPGGPLYNEQFF. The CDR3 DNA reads TGTGCCAGCAGCCCAGGGGGCCCACTCTACAATGAGCAGTTCTTC. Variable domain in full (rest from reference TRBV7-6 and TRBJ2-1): GAGVSQSPRYKVTKRGQDVALRCDPISGHVSLYWYRQALGQGPEFLTYFNYEAQQDKSGLPNDRFSAERPEGSISTLTIQRTEQRDSAMYRCASSPGGPLYNEQFFGPGTRLTVL.